There are a few counts of the clone carrying this T cell receptor beta chain. This entry is derived from a study of Ad26.COV2.S vaccination and SARS-CoV-2 variants. The data were produced by immunoSEQ multiplex PCR, yet TCRdb's version contains in-frame clones alone and is incomplete. This sample yields more than 300,000 clones, of which around 84% are seen a single time; less than 2% belongs to the top ten. The CDR3 sequence is 15 residues long. Germline CDR1 reads SGHNT; CDR2 reads YYREEE (reference sequence). Trimming pared 3 bases from V and 8 bases from J, leaving 18 bases between. Treatment: 15 to 20 received Ad26.COV2.S at low or high dose, single or two shots; five or six received placebo; per-sample allocation not given. Day 63 after the first vaccine or placebo injection was the time point for sampling.

The genes are TRBV5-4 and TRBJ2-1; D may correspond to TRBD1 or TRBD2 (5 bases each). The receptor comes from a person between 18 and 65 years old who received the Ad26.COV2.S COVID-19 vaccine or a placebo. This specimen was peripheral blood, taken in a trial of Ad26.COV2.S vaccine versus placebo. The CDR3 region is CASSSGHSSRDEQFF. The DNA of the CDR3 is TGTGCCAGCAGCTCCGGACACTCCTCGAGGGATGAGCAGTTCTTC.